Each of the 23 T cell receptor beta chains below was sequenced from the same sample in a study of response to subunit inactivated influenza vaccine (dated by TCRdb to the late 2010s). Libraries were prepared through RT-PCR. Sequencing was performed on an Illumina HiSeq 2500. Using fastp at Q25 and MiXCR, TCRdb reprocessed the public reads and kept productive beta chains. A single entry per CDR3 protein holds the most common genes and DNA from its merged rows. The sample table lists around 580,000 distinct CDR3 sequences, around 11% of them with a count of one. 9.5% to 13% of the sample is held by the ten biggest clonotypes. The input for sequencing was PBMCs from blood, taken on the day of vaccination. These receptors were taken from a man aged 45 to 65 who received an inactivated influenza vaccine. Donor details come from another sample of the same person, matched by shared clones.

Note on this clonotype: Given a much more abundant clone one base away, this may be a read error. The chain employs TRBV7-2 and TRBJ1-1, with D unresolved. The CDR3 contains 17 residues. In germline, CDR1 is SGHTA, CDR2 FQGNSA. CDR3 sequence: CASSFSPSREWYTEALF. In nucleotides, the CDR3 is TGTGCCAGCAGCTTTAGCCCCTCTAGGGAATGGTACACTGAAGCTCTCTTT. Using reference TRBV7-2 and TRBJ1-1 for the parts outside the CDR3, the full variable domain is GAGVSQSPSNKVTEKGKDVELRCDPISGHTALYWYRQSLGQGLEFLIYFQGNSAPDKSGLPSDRFSAERTGGSVSTLTIQRTQQEDSAVYLCASSFSPSREWYTEALFGQGTRLTVV.

The chain carries TRBV20-1 and TRBJ2-7; 12 bases match TRBD2. V shed 5 bases, J shed 3 bases, and the junction held 11 bases outside the gene matches. The germline gives CDR1 DFQATT, CDR2 SNEGSKA (reference sequence). The CDR3 sequence is 16 residues long. The CDR3 sequence is CSARSQGLAGLYEQYF. The DNA of the CDR3 is TGCAGTGCTCGAAGCCAAGGACTAGCGGGACTCTACGAGCAGTACTTC.

The sample holds a few counts of this clonotype. The chain links TRBV6-1 to TRBJ1-5, with no clear D. CDR1 is MNHNS, CDR2 SASEGT, per germline. This CDR3 has 15 residues. Trimming took off 8 bases at V and 0 bases at J, with 14 bases between the two ends. This CDR3 is CASRLKDYSNQPQHF. The CDR3 coding sequence is TGTGCCAGCCGACTTAAGGACTATAGCAATCAGCCCCAGCATTTT.

J is TRBJ1-2 and V is TRBV6-1, with D tentatively TRBD1 (6 bases). The CDR3 runs to 13 residues. From germline, CDR1 is MNHNS and CDR2 SASEGT. The V end lost 8 bases, the J end lost 2 bases, and 12 bases lay between the germline ends. In nucleotides, the CDR3 is TGTGCCAGCGTAGAGGGGGTAAACTATGGCTACACCTTC. This translates into CASVEGVNYGYTF.

This clonotype was picked up a small number of times. The V gene is TRBV12-3 or TRBV12-4, the J gene TRBJ2-3, with TRBD2 identical over 11 bases. Germline trimming cut 0 bases from V and 9 bases from J; bases unmatched to any gene: 8. This CDR3 spans 16 amino acids. The CDR3 is CASSLAVTSGIRTQYF. CDR3 nucleotides: TGTGCCAGCAGTTTAGCTGTGACTAGCGGGATTAGAACGCAGTATTTT.

This clonotype was detected a few times. The chain links TRBV20-1 to TRBJ1-2; 7 bases align to TRBD1. The CDR3 covers 14 residues. Germline lookup yields CDR1 DFQATT and CDR2 SNEGSKA (reference sequence). Unmatched junction bases numbered 4, after V lost 1 base and J lost 2 bases. CDR3 DNA: TGCAGTGCTAGAGCCATGACAGGGAACTATGGCTACACCTTC. It is translated as CSARAMTGNYGYTF.

This clonotype was found a few times. V and J are TRBV11-2 and TRBJ2-3; TRBD2 aligns across 9 bases. Losses at the gene ends were 4 bases for V and 1 base for J; bases not matched to a gene: 12. The CDR3 is made up of 18 amino acids. The germline CDR1 and CDR2 sequences are SGHAT and FQNNGV. For the CDR3, the DNA is TGTGCCAGCAGCTACCGGGAGCGGGAGGCCGTAGGCACAGATACGCAGTATTTT. It encodes CASSYREREAVGTDTQYF.

The rearrangement links TRBV30 to TRBJ2-7, with unresolved D. In germline, CDR1 is GTSNPN, CDR2 SVGIG (reference sequence). The germline V and J ends were trimmed by 0 bases and 3 bases, with 9 bases remaining between them. The CDR3 is 13 residues long. The CDR3: CAWSVGLVYEQYF. Here the CDR3 DNA reads TGTGCCTGGAGTGTGGGTCTAGTCTACGAGCAGTACTTC.

The table lists this clonotype with many counts. V gene TRBV18 combines with J gene TRBJ1-2, with TRBD1 matching 9 bases. Germline CDR1 KGHSH, CDR2 LQKENI. The CDR3 has 12 residues. Losses at the gene ends were 3 bases for V and 8 bases for J; bases not matched to a gene: 1. The CDR3 DNA reads TGTGCCAGCTCACCCGGACAGGGGGGCTACACCTTC. This translates into CASSPGQGGYTF.

This clonotype was recorded a few times. V usage is TRBV12-3 or TRBV12-4 and J usage is TRBJ2-1, with D possibly being TRBD2 (6 bases). This CDR3 region has 14 residues. V dropped 6 bases and J dropped 1 base, with 10 bases sitting between them. CDR3 residues: CASSRLGSYNEQFF. The CDR3 DNA is TGTGCCAGCAGCCGACTAGGATCCTACAATGAGCAGTTCTTC.

This clonotype was counted between two and nine times. V and J are TRBV20-1 and TRBJ1-2; 7 bases agree with TRBD1. The CDR3 consists of 11 residues. Per germline, CDR1 DFQATT and CDR2 SNEGSKA (reference sequence). The CDR3 loop is CMGQTIYGYTF. In nucleotides, the CDR3 is TGCATGGGACAGACTATCTATGGCTACACCTTC.

This clonotype was recorded many times. The genes are TRBV11-1 and TRBJ2-1, with 9 nucleotides matching TRBD2. From germline, CDR1 is SGHAT and CDR2 FQDESV (reference sequence). V lost 2 bases, J lost 2 bases, and 13 bases stayed unmatched. The CDR3 has 19 amino acids. DNA for the CDR3: TGTGCCAGCAGCTTATCCAGCGGGAGGCCCTCAGCCCCCTACAATGAGCAGTTCTTC. It specifies CASSLSSGRPSAPYNEQFF.

This clonotype turned up a few times. The chain employs TRBV18 and TRBJ2-5, with D perhaps matching TRBD1 (5 bases). V was cut by 3 bases and J by 0 bases, with 8 bases left in between. The CDR3 extends over 14 amino acids. The V gene's germline CDR1 is KGHSH and CDR2 LQKENI. In nucleotides, the CDR3 is TGTGCCAGCTCACCGCTACAGGACCAAGAGACCCAGTACTTC. Its protein is CASSPLQDQETQYF.

This clonotype has more than one count but fewer than ten. This chain uses TRBV12-3 or TRBV12-4 with TRBJ2-5; D is unresolved. The CDR3 has 12 residues. Trimming removed 6 bases from V and 5 bases from J, with 10 bases in between. For the CDR3, the DNA is TGTGCCAGCAGATCATTATCCGAGACCCAGTACTTC. Translating gives CASRSLSETQYF.

The chain combines TRBV6-5 with TRBJ2-5; 9 nucleotides line up with TRBD2. This CDR3 is built from 15 residues. Germline values: CDR1 MNHEY, CDR2 SVGAGI. Losses at the gene ends were 4 bases for V and 5 bases for J; bases not matched to a gene: 8. Here the CDR3 DNA reads TGTGCCAGCAGTTCCGAGACTAGCGGAGGGGAGACCCAGTACTTC. It translates to CASSSETSGGETQYF.

This clonotype came up a few times. V is TRBV29-1 and J is TRBJ2-3; the D call may be TRBD1 or TRBD2 (5 bases each). The V end was cut by 6 bases, the J end by 0 bases, with 13 bases between. The CDR3 contains 14 residues. The germline V gene has CDR1 SQVTM and CDR2 ANQGSEA. The CDR3 loop is CSVRPGTSTDTQYF. In nucleotides, the CDR3 is TGCAGCGTCCGTCCCGGGACCAGCACAGATACGCAGTATTTT.

This clonotype was recorded many times. The chain recombines TRBV10-3 with TRBJ1-1; D call uncertain. The CDR3 consists of 14 residues. The V and J ends lost 4 bases and 6 bases respectively, with 15 bases between them. From germline, CDR1 is ENHRY and CDR2 SYGVKD. The DNA of the CDR3 is TGTGCCATCAGTGCATACTCGATCCAAGCTGAAGCTTTCTTT. Amino acid sequence: CAISAYSIQAEAFF.

This clonotype appeared many times. The rearrangement links TRBV7-2 to TRBJ2-7, with 9 bases that match TRBD1. The CDR3 contains 13 residues. The V gene end was trimmed by 5 bases and the J gene end by 4 bases; junction bases not matched to a gene: 3. Germline assignment: CDR1 SGHTA and CDR2 FQGNSA. The CDR3 sequence: CASSPTGGYEQYF. CDR3 DNA: TGTGCCAGCAGCCCGACAGGGGGTTACGAGCAGTACTTC.

This clonotype has just a few counts. This chain uses TRBV7-3 with TRBJ2-2, with 8 nucleotides matching TRBD1. The CDR3 is made up of 15 amino acids. The V gene end was trimmed by 5 bases and the J gene end by 5 bases; junction bases not matched to a gene: 7. Germline V gene data show CDR1 as SGHTA and CDR2 as FQGTGA. CDR3 nucleotides: TGTGCCAGCAGCCCAACAGGGGGTAGAACCGGGGAGCTGTTTTTT. This codes for CASSPTGGRTGELFF.

The J gene is TRBJ2-2, the V gene TRBV24-1; possible D gene TRBD1, 5 bases. From germline, CDR1 is KGHDR and CDR2 SFDVKD. This CDR3 is 13 amino acids long. V was pared by 7 bases and J by 1 base, with 6 bases between. The CDR3: CATRGENTGELFF. CDR3 nucleotides: TGTGCCACCAGAGGGGAGAACACCGGGGAGCTGTTTTTT.

This chain connects TRBV5-4 to TRBJ2-3, with 9 bases that match TRBD2. CDR1 is SGHNT, CDR2 YYREEE, per germline (reference sequence). The CDR3 consists of 16 residues. Losses at the gene ends were 1 base for V and 5 bases for J; bases not matched to a gene: 8. The DNA for the CDR3 is TGTGCCAGCAGCTTGCCTAGCGGGAACAATAGAGATACGCAGTATTTT. It encodes CASSLPSGNNRDTQYF.

The rearrangement joins TRBV6-2 or TRBV6-3 to TRBJ2-3; no clear D. Germline V gives CDR1 MNHEY, CDR2 SVGEGT. With 5 bases removed from V and 6 bases from J, the gap between germline ends came to 6 bases. The CDR3 covers 11 residues. The CDR3 protein is CASSNGDTQYF. The CDR3 nucleotides read TGTGCCAGCAGTAACGGTGATACGCAGTATTTT.

A remark on this clonotype: One junction end disagrees with the germline gene, perhaps due to a read error. V and J are TRBV7-2 and TRBJ2-6; D not certain. This CDR3 has 14 residues. Germline CDR1 reads SGHTA; CDR2 reads FQGNSA. The DNA for the CDR3 is TGTGCCAACAGCAAAAACTCTGGGGCCAACGTCCTGACTTTC. Its translation is CANSKNSGANVLTF. Full variable domain (missing parts from reference TRBV7-2 and TRBJ2-6): GAGVSQSPSNKVTEKGKDVELRCDPISGHTALYWYRQSLGQGLEFLIYFQGNSAPDKSGLPSDRFSAERTGGSVSTLTIQRTQQEDSAVYLCANSKNSGANVLTFGAGSRLTVL.